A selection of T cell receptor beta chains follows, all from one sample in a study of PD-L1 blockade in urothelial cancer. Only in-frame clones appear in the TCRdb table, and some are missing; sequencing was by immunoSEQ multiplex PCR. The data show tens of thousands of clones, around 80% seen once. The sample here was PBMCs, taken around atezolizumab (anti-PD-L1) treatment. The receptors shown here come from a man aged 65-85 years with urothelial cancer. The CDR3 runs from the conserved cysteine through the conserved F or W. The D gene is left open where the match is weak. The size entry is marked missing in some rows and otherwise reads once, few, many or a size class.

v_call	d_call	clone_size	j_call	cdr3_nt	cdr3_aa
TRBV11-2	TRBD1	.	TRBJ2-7	TGTGCCAGCAGCTTAGATCGGACAGGGGGCGACGAGCAGTACTTC	CASSLDRTGGDEQYF
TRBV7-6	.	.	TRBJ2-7	TGTGCCAGCAGCTTAGCGAGGGGGGGGTACGAGCAGTACTTC	CASSLARGGYEQYF
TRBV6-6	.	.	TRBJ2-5	TGTGCCAGCAGCCTCCAAGAGACCCAGTACTTC	CASSLQETQYF
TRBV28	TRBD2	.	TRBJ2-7	TGTGCCAGCAGTTCGCTCTTCGAAGCGGGAGGGCCCTCGAGGGAGCAGTACTTC	CASSSLFEAGGPSREQYF
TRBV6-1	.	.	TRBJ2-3	TGTGCCAGCAGTGAAGCCCAGGGCACTAGCACAGATACGCAGTATTTT	CASSEAQGTSTDTQYF
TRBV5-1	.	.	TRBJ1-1	TGCGCCAGCAGCTTGAGGGGGAAGGACACTGAAGCTTTCTTT	CASSLRGKDTEAFF
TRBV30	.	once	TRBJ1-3	TGTGCCTGGACAAGCGGTGATCGGGCAACTGGAAACACCATATATTTT	CAWTSGDRATGNTIYF
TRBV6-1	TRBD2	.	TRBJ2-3	TGTGCCAGCAGTTGGGAGGGGAGTGCAGATACGCAGTATTTT	CASSWEGSADTQYF
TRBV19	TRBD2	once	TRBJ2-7	TGTGCCAGTAGCCGCGCGGACCCTTCTAGCGGGAGAATGTACGAGCAGTACTTC	CASSRADPSSGRMYEQYF
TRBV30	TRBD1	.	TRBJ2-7	TGTGCCTGGACAGGGGGCTATTCCGTCGAGCAGTACTTC	CAWTGGYSVEQYF
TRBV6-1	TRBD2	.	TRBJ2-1	TGTGCCAGCAGTGAACTGGGACTAGCCGACAATGAGCAGTTCTTC	CASSELGLADNEQFF
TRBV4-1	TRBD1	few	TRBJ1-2	TGCGCCAGCAGCCAAGAGGACAGGGGAGGCTACACCTTC	CASSQEDRGGYTF
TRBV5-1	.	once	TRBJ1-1	TGCGCCAGCAGCTTGCGGGGTATGAACACTGAAGCTTTCTTT	CASSLRGMNTEAFF
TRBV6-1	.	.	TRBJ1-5	TGTGCCAGCAGTGCTAACCGGGACACCCAGCCCCAGCATTTT	CASSANRDTQPQHF
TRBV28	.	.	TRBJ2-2	TGTGCCAGCAGAACACCGGCGGGGAACACCGGGGAGCTGTTTTTT	CASRTPAGNTGELFF
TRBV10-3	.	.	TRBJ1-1	TGTGCCATCAGTGAGGTACAGGCATCAGTGAACACTGAAGCTTTCTTT	CAISEVQASVNTEAFF
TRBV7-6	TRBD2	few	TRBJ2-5	TGTGCCAGCAGCACTCTAGCGGGAGAGGAGACCCAGTACTTC	CASSTLAGEETQYF
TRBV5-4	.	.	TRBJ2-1	TGTGCCAGCAGCCCGGGAAGGCCGGGAGAAGAGAGATTTTATAAGGATGAGCAGTTCTTC	CASSPGRPGEERFYKDEQFF
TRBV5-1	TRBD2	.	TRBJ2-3	TGCGCCAGCAGCTGGACTAGCGGGGCTAGCACAGATACGCAGTATTTT	CASSWTSGASTDTQYF
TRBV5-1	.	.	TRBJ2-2	TGCGCCAGCAGCTTGCAGGGGTTTACCGGGGAGCTGTTTTTT	CASSLQGFTGELFF
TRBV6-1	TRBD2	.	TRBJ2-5	TGTGCCAGCAGTGAGAATCTAGCGGGAGGGAGCGCCCAGTACTTC	CASSENLAGGSAQYF
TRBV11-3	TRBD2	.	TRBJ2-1	TGTGCCAGCAGCCCTTCCATGGGACTAGCGGGTTTGAATGAGCAGTTCTTC	CASSPSMGLAGLNEQFF
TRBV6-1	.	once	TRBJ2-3	TGTGCCAGCAGTGAAAGGTTTGGAGGTCAGGGGTGGACAGATACGCAGTATTTT	CASSERFGGQGWTDTQYF
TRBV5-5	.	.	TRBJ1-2	TGTGCCAGCAGCTTTGCCTTACGACAGGCGATCTATGGCTACACCTTC	CASSFALRQAIYGYTF
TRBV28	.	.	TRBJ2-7	TGTGCCAGCAGTCCGACAGTCTCCTACGAGCAGTACTTC	CASSPTVSYEQYF
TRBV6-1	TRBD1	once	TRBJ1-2	TGTGCCAGCAGTGAAATACAGGGGGATTACTATGGCTACACCTTC	CASSEIQGDYYGYTF
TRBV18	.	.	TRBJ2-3	TGTGCCAGCTCAGCCCGGGATACGCAGTATTTT	CASSARDTQYF
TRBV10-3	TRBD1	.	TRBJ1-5	TGTGCCATCAGTGACCCGGACAGGGGAGGCAATCAGCCCCAGCATTTT	CAISDPDRGGNQPQHF
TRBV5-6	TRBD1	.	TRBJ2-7	TGTGCCAGCAGATTCCGGGACAGGGGGACCTACGAGCAGTACTTC	CASRFRDRGTYEQYF
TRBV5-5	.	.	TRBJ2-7	TGTGCCAGCAGCTTGGGTCTAGATAACTACGAGCAGTACTTC	CASSLGLDNYEQYF
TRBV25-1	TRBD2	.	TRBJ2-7	TGTGCCAGCAGTGAGGCGGGAGGGTCCTACGAGCAGTACTTC	CASSEAGGSYEQYF
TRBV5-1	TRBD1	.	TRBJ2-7	TGCGCCAGCAGCTCAACGGGACAGGGGGTTGGCGAGCAGTACTTC	CASSSTGQGVGEQYF
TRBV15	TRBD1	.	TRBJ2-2	TGTGCCACCAGCAGAGAGGGGACAGGGGGTAACACCGGGGAGCTGTTTTTT	CATSREGTGGNTGELFF
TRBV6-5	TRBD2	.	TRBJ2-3	TGTGCCAGCAGTTTTCAAAGCGGGGCTACAGATACGCAGTATTTT	CASSFQSGATDTQYF
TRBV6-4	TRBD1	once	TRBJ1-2	TGTGCCAGCAGTACCGACTCCGGGACAGGGGGCATACATGGCTACACCTTC	CASSTDSGTGGIHGYTF
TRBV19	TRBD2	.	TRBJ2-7	TGTGCCAGTAGTACTCGACTAGCGGGAGAGGACGAGCAGTACTTC	CASSTRLAGEDEQYF
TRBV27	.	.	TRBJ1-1	TGTGCCAGCAGTTTAGGCCGAAAGACTGAAGCTTTCTTT	CASSLGRKTEAFF
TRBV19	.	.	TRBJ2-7	TGTGCCAGTAGTATAACGGGGGAAGAGTACGGAGAGCAGTACTTC	CASSITGEEYGEQYF
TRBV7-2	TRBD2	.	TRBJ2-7	TGTGCCAGCAGCTATAACGGGGGGTACGAGCAGTACTTC	CASSYNGGYEQYF